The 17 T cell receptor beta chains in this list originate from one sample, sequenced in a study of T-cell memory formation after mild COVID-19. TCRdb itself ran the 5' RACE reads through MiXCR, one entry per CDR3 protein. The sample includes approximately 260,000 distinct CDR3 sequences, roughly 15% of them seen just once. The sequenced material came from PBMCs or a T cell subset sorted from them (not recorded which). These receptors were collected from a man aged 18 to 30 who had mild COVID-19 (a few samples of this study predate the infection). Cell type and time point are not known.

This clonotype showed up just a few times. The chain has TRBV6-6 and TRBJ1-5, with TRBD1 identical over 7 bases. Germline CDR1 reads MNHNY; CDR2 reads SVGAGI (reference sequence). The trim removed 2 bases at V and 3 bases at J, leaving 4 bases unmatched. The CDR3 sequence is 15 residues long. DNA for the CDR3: TGTGCCAGCAGTTACCCGGGACAGCACAATCAGCCCCAGCATTTT. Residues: CASSYPGQHNQPQHF.

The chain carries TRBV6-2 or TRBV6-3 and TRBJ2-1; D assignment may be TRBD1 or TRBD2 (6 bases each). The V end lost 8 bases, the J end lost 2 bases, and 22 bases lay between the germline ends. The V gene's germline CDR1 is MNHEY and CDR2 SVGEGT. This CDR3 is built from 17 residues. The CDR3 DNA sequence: TGTGCCAGCGAGTATGGAGGGCAGGGGTTGACCTACAATGAGCAGTTCTTC. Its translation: CASEYGGQGLTYNEQFF.

The CDR3 loop reads CSARSGLQPQHF. In DNA form, the CDR3 reads TGCAGTGCTAGGTCAGGGTTGCAGCCCCAGCATTTT. The V gene is TRBV20-1, the J gene TRBJ1-5, with D perhaps matching TRBD1 (5 bases). V was trimmed by 3 bases and J by 7 bases, leaving 10 bases between them. CDR1 and CDR2 from the germline V gene are DFQATT and SNEGSKA (reference sequence). The CDR3 extends over 12 amino acids.

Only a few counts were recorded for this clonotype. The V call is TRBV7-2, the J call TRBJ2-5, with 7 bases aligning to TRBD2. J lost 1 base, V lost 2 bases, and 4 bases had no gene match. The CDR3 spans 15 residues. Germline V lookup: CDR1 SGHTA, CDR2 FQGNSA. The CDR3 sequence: CASSLPAGPQETQYF. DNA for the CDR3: TGTGCCAGCAGCTTACCAGCGGGGCCCCAAGAGACCCAGTACTTC.

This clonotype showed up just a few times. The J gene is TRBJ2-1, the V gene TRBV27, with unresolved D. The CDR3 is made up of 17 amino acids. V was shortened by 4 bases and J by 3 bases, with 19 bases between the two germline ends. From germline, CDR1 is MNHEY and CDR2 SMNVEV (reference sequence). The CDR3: CASSSPFVRTRYNEQFF. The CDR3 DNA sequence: TGTGCCAGCAGTTCCCCCTTCGTCAGGACCCGCTACAATGAGCAGTTCTTC.

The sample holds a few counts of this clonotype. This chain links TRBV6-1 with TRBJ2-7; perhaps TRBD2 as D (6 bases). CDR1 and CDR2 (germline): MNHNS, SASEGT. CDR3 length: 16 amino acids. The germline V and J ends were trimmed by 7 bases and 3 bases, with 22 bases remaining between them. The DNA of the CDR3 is TGTGCCAGCACCCACTCGGGACTCTCCTCGAGCTACGAGCAGTACGTC. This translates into CASTHSGLSSSYEQYV.

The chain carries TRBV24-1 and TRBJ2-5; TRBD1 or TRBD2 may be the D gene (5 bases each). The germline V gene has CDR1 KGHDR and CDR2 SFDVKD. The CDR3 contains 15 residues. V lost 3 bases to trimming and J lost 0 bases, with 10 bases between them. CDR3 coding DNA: TGTGCCACCAGTGATCCCTTGGGGGACCAAGAGACCCAGTACTTC. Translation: CATSDPLGDQETQYF.

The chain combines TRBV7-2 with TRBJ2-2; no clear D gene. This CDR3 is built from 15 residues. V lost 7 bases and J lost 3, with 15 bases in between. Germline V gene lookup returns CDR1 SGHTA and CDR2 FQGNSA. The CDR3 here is CASTPRPTDTGELFF. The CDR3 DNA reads TGTGCCAGCACCCCGAGGCCCACAGACACCGGGGAGCTGTTTTTT.

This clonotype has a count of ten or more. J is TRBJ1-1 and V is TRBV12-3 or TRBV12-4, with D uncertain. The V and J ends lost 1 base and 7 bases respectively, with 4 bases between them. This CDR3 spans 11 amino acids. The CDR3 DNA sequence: TGTGCCAGCAGTTTAGGCGTTGAAGCTTTCTTT. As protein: CASSLGVEAFF.

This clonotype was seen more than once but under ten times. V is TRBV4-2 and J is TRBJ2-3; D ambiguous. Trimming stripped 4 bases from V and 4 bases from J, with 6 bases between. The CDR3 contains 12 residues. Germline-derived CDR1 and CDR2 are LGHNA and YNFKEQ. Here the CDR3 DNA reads TGTGCCAGCAGCCGAGCCGCAGATACGCAGTATTTT. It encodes CASSRAADTQYF.

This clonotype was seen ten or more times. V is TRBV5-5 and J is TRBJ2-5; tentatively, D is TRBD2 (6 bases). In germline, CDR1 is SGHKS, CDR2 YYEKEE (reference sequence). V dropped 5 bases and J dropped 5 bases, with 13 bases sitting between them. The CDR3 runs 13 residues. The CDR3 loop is CASRLTSWETQYF. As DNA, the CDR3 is TGTGCCAGCAGGTTGACTAGTTGGGAGACCCAGTACTTC.

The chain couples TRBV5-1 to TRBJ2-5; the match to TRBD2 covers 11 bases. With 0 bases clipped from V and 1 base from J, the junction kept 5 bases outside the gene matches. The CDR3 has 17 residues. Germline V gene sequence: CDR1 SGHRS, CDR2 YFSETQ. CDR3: CASSLVLAGGIQETQYF. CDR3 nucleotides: TGCGCCAGCAGCTTGGTCTTAGCGGGGGGGATCCAAGAGACCCAGTACTTC.

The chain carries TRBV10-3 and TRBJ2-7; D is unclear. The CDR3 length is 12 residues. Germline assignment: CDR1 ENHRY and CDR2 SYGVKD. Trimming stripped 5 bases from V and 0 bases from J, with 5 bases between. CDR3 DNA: TGTGCCATCAGTCAGGACTCCTACGAGCAGTACTTC. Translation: CAISQDSYEQYF.

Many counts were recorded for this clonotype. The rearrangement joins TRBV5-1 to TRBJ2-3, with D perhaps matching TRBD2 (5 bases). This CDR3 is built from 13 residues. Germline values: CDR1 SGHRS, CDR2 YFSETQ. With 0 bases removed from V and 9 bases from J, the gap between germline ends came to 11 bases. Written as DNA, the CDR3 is TGCGCCAGCAGCTTGGCCTATCCGGGGACGCAGTATTTT. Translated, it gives CASSLAYPGTQYF.

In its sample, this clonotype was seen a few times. The CDR3 bases are TGTGCCAGCAGCGGGCCAGGGGTGGCTGGGGCCAACGTCCTGACTTTC. Translation: CASSGPGVAGANVLTF. The V gene is TRBV2, the J gene TRBJ2-6; D is possibly TRBD1 (6 bases). Germline V gives CDR1 SNHLY, CDR2 FYNNEI. The CDR3 contains 16 residues. The V and J ends lost 6 bases and 2 bases respectively, with 14 bases between them.

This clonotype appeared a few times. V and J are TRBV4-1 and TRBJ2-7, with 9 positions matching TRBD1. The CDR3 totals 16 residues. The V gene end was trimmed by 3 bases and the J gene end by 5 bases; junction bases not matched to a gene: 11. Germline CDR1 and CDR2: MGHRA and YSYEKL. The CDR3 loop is CASSHGLRTGVDEQYF. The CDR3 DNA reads TGCGCCAGCAGCCACGGTCTGAGGACAGGGGTAGACGAGCAGTACTTC.

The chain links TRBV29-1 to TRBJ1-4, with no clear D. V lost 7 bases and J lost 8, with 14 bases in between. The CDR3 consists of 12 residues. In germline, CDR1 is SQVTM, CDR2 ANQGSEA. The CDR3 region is CSARVGEEKLFF. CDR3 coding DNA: TGCAGCGCTCGTGTCGGCGAAGAAAAACTGTTTTTT.